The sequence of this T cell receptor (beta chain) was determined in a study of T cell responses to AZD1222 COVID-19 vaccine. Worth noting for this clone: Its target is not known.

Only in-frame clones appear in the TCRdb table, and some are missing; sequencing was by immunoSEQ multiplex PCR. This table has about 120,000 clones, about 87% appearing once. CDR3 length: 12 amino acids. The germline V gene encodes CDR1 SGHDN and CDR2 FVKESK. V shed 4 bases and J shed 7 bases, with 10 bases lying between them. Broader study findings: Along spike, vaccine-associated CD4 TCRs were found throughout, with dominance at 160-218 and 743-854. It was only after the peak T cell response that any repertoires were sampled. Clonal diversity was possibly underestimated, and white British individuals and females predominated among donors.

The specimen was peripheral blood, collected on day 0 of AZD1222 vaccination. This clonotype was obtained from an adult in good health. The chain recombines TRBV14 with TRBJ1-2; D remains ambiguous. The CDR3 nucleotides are TGTGCCAGCAGCCCCACCGCGGCTGGCTACACCTTC. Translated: CASSPTAAGYTF. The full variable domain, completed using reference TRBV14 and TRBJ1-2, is EAGVTQFPSHSVIEKGQTVTLRCDPISGHDNLYWYRRVMGKEIKFLLHFVKESKQDESGMPNNRFLAERTGGTYSTLKVQPAELEDSGVYFCASSPTAAGYTFGSGTRLTVV.